The entry below gives a single TCR beta chain sequence along with its context. What it binds is not known. This sample was included in a study of response to subunit inactivated influenza vaccine. Study findings and constraints: It was suggested by the authors that few new T cells are recruited by each seasonal influenza vaccination.

TCRdb processed the RT-PCR reads anew with MiXCR; each CDR3 protein has one entry. The sample holds hundreds of thousands of distinct CDR3 sequences, 12% seen once. The V end was cut by 0 bases, the J end by 0 bases, with 14 bases between. Germline lookup yields CDR1 ENHRY and CDR2 SYGVKD. This CDR3 contains 18 residues. This chain uses TRBV10-3 with TRBJ2-2; the D call may be TRBD1 or TRBD2 (5 bases each). This specimen consisted of PBMCs from blood, obtained on the day of vaccination. The TCR was taken from a man aged 50 or older who received an inactivated influenza vaccine. This CDR3 reads CAISESDGKGSNTGELFF. The CDR3 nucleotides read TGTGCCATCAGTGAGTCGGACGGGAAGGGGTCGAACACCGGGGAGCTGTTTTTT.